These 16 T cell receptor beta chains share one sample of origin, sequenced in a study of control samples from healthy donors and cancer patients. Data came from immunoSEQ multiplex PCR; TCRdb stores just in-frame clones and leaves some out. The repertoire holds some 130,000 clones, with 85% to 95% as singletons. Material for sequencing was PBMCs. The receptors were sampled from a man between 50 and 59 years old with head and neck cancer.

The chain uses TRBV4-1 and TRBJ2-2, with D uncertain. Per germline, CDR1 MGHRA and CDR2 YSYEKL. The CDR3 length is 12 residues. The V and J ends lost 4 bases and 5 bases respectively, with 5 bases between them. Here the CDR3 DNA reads TGCGCCAGCAGCCGGCATACCGGGGAGCTGTTTTTT. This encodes CASSRHTGELFF.

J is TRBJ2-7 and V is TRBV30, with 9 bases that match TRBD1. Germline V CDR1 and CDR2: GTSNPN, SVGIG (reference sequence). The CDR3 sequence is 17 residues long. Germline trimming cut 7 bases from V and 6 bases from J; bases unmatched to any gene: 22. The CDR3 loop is CASNLAGAAGQGGEQYF. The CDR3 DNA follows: TGTGCCTCTAACCTCGCTGGGGCCGCGGGACAGGGTGGCGAGCAGTACTTC. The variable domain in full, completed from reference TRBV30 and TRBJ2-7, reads SQTIHQWPATLVQPVGSPLSLECTVEGTSNPNLYWYRQAAGRGLQLLFYSVGIGQISSEVPQNLSASRPQDRQFILSSKKLLLSDSGFYLCASNLAGAAGQGGEQYFGPGTRLTVT.

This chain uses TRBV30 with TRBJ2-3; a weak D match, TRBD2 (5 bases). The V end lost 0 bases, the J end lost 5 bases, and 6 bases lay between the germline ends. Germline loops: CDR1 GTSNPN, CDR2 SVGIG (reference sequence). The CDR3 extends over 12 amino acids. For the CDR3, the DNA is TGTGCCTGGAGTGTACGGGAAGATACGCAGTATTTT. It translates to CAWSVREDTQYF.

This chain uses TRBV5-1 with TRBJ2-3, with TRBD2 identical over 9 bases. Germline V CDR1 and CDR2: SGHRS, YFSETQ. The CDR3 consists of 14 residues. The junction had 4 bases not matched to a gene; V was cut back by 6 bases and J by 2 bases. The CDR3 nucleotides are TGCGCCAGCACGAGCGGGGGGAACACAGATACGCAGTATTTT. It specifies CASTSGGNTDTQYF.

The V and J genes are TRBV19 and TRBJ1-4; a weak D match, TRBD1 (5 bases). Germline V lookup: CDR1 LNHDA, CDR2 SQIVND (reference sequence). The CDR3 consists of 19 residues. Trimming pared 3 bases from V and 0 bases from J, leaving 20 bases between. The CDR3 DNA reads TGTGCCAGTAGTATCGGGGATGTTCGGGGCCGTACAACTAATGAAAAACTGTTTTTT. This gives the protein CASSIGDVRGRTTNEKLFF.

The CDR3 here is CASSYRRKDTDTQYF. In DNA form, the CDR3 reads TGTGCCAGCAGTTATCGGCGGAAGGACACAGATACGCAGTATTTT. J is TRBJ2-3 and V is TRBV6-5; D not certain. Trimming pared 3 bases from V and 2 bases from J, leaving 12 bases between. CDR1 is MNHEY and CDR2 is SVGAGI in the germline V gene. The CDR3 spans 15 residues.

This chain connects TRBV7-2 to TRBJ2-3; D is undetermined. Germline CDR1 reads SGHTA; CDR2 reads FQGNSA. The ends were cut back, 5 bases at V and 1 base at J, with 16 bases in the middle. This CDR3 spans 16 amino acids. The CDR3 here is CASSPEWRGGTDTQYF. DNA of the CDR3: TGTGCCAGCAGCCCAGAGTGGAGAGGAGGCACAGATACGCAGTATTTT.

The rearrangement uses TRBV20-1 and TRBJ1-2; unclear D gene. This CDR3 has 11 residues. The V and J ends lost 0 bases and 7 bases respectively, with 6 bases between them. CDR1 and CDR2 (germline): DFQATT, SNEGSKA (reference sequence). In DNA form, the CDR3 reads TGCAGTGCTAGAGATCAGACTGGCTACACCTTC. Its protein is CSARDQTGYTF.

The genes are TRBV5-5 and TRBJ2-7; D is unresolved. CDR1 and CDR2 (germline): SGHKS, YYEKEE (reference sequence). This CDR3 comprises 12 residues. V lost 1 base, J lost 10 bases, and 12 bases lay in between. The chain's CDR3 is CASSLPGPTQYF. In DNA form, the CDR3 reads TGTGCCAGCAGCTTGCCCGGGCCTACTCAGTACTTC.

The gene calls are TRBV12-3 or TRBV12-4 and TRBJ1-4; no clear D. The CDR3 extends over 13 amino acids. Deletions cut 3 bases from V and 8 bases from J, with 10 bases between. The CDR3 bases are TGTGCCAGCAGTTTTCGGGGTGACGAAAAACTGTTTTTT. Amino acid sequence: CASSFRGDEKLFF.

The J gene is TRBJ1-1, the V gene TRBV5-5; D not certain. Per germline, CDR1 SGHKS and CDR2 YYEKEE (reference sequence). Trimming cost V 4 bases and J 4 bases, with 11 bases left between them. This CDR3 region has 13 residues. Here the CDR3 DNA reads TGTGCCAGCAGCCTTCGGGGTGGCACTGAAGCTTTCTTT. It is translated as CASSLRGGTEAFF.

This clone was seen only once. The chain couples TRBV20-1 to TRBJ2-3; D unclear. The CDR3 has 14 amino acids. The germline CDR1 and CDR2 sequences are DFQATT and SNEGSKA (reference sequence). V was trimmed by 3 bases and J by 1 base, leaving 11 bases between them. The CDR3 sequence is CSASLAWGTDTQYF. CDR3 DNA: TGCAGTGCTAGTTTAGCCTGGGGCACAGATACGCAGTATTTT.

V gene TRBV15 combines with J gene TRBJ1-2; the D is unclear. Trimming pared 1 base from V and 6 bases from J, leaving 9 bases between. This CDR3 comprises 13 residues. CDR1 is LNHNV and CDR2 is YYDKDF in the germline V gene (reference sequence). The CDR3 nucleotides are TGTGCCACCAGCAGAGTGGACGCTAATGGCTACACCTTC. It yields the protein CATSRVDANGYTF.

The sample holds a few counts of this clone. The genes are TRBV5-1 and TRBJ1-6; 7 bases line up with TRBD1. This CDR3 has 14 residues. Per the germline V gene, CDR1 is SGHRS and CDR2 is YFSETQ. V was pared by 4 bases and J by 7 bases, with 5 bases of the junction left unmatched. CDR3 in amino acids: CASSTDRRNSPLHF. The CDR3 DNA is TGCGCCAGCAGCACGGACAGGCGGAATTCACCCCTCCACTTT.

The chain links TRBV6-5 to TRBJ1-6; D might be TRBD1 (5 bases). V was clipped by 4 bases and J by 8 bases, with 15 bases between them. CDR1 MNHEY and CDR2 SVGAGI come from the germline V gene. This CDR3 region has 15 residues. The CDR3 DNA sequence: TGTGCCAGCAGTTTAACCGGCGACAGTTATTCACCCCTCCACTTT. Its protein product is CASSLTGDSYSPLHF.

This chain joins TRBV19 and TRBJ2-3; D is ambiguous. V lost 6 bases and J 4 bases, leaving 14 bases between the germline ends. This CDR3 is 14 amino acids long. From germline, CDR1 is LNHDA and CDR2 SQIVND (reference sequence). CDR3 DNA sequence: TGTGCCAGTAGGAACTACCCCCCGGCAGATACGCAGTATTTT. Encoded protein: CASRNYPPADTQYF.